Following are 5 T cell receptor beta chains from one sample sequenced in a study of shared clonotypes between healthy human individuals. This table comes from immunoSEQ multiplex PCR, and its TCRdb copy is limited to in-frame clones, with some not included. The data show 2.5 million or so clones, 85% to 95% seen once. Sequenced sample: naive CD4+ T cells sorted from blood. As to subset: CD45RA+ positively selected. The receptor set was obtained from a man between 18 and 29 years old in good health.

V gene TRBV19 combines with J gene TRBJ1-5; D unclear. The V gene's germline CDR1 is LNHDA and CDR2 SQIVND (reference sequence). The V gene lost 3 bases and the J gene lost 0 bases, with 12 bases spanning the gap. The CDR3 runs 16 residues. Here the CDR3 reads CASSIAGEGSNQPQHF. In nucleotides, the CDR3 is TGTGCCAGTAGTATCGCCGGGGAAGGTAGCAATCAGCCCCAGCATTTT.

The V gene is TRBV7-9, the J gene TRBJ2-1; 11 nucleotides agree with TRBD1. The germline CDR1 and CDR2 sequences are SEHNR and FQNEAQ (reference sequence). The CDR3 consists of 15 residues. The J segment lost 7 bases and the V segment lost 4 bases, leaving 6 bases of the junction unmatched. The CDR3 DNA follows: TGTGCCAGCAGCTCGGGACAGGGGGTTCGGAATGAGCAGTTCTTC. Translation gives CASSSGQGVRNEQFF. Variable domain in full (rest from reference TRBV7-9 and TRBJ2-1): DTGVSQNPRHKITKRGQNVTFRCDPISEHNRLYWYRQTLGQGPEFLTYFQNEAQLEKSRLLSDRFSAERPKGSFSTLEIQRTEQGDSAMYLCASSSGQGVRNEQFFGPGTRLTVL.

The chain joins TRBV30 to TRBJ2-5; D perhaps matches TRBD2 (5 bases). CDR1 GTSNPN and CDR2 SVGIG come from the germline V gene (reference sequence). Trimming removed 1 base at V and 4 bases at J, with 10 bases between. The CDR3 has 13 amino acids. CDR3 DNA: TGTGCCTGGAGTGAGGACTGGAGAGAGACCCAGTACTTC. Protein sequence: CAWSEDWRETQYF.

This chain links TRBV11-2 with TRBJ1-5; D is ambiguous. Germline V gene lookup returns CDR1 SGHAT and CDR2 FQNNGV. V lost 5 bases, J lost 4 bases, and 9 bases lay in between. The CDR3 spans 13 residues. The CDR3 bases are TGTGCCAGCAGCGTTAGACGGAATCAGCCCCAGCATTTT. Its translation: CASSVRRNQPQHF.

In regard to this clone: At one boundary the junction diverges from the germline segment, which might be a read error. The chain joins TRBV5-1 to TRBJ1-2, with 8 positions matching TRBD1. The CDR3 totals 15 residues. From germline, CDR1 is SGHRS and CDR2 YFSETQ. Here the CDR3 DNA reads TGTGCCAGCAGCTATCCGCAGTCAGGGGGCGATGGCTACACCTTC. Amino acids: CASSYPQSGGDGYTF.